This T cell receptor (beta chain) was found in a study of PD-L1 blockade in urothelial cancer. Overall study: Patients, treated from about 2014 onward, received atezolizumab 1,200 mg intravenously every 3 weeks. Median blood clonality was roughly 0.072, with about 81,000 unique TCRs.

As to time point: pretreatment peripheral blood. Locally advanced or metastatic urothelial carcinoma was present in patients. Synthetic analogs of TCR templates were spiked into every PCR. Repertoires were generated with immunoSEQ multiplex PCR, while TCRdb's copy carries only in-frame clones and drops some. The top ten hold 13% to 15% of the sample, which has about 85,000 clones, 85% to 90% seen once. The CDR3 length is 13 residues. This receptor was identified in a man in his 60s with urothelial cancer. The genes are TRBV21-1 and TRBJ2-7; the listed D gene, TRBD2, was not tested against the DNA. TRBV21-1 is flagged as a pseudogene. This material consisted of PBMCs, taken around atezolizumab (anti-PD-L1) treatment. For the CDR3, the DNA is TGTGCCAGCAGTCCTTCGGGATCCTACGAGCAGTACTTC. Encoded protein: CASSPSGSYEQYF.